The 31 T cell receptor beta chains presented below share a single source sample, sequenced in a study of human T cells and chemical hapten exposure. TCRdb re-called the RACE reads with MiXCR, one entry per CDR3 protein. The table has approximately 80,000 distinct CDR3 sequences, 14% seen once. The time point is: pre-sensitization, week 0. The treatment is: therapeutic diphenylcyclopropenone sensitization with weekly scalp DPC. The starting material was whole blood, obtained in connection with sensitization to the hapten diphenylcyclopropenone (DPC). These TCRs come from a woman aged 50 to 65 with alopecia areata. Some clones in this sample may be carry-over from other donors' samples.

This rearrangement joins TRBV4-1 to TRBJ2-3; D is tentatively TRBD1 or TRBD2 (5 bases each). CDR3 length: 12 residues. Deletions cut 2 bases from V and 13 bases from J, with 13 bases between. Per germline, CDR1 MGHRA and CDR2 YSYEKL. The CDR3 is CASSQPRDGEYF. CDR3 coding DNA: TGCGCCAGCAGCCAACCCCGGGACGGGGAGTATTTT.

This clonotype was seen many times. The rearrangement joins TRBV7-2 to TRBJ2-3, with 8 bases fitting TRBD2. With 1 base clipped from V and 3 bases from J, the junction kept 9 bases outside the gene matches. CDR1 and CDR2 from the germline V gene are SGHTA and FQGNSA. The CDR3 totals 17 residues. The CDR3 protein is CASSLVGAGGSTDTQYF. DNA of the CDR3: TGTGCCAGCAGCTTAGTTGGCGCGGGAGGTTCTACAGATACGCAGTATTTT.

The gene calls are TRBV20-1 and TRBJ1-2; the D is unclear. Germline CDR1 is DFQATT and CDR2 is SNEGSKA (reference sequence). This CDR3 is 14 amino acids long. Deletions cut 3 bases from V and 0 bases from J, with 11 bases between. CDR3 bases: TGCAGTGCTAGTAGTGGTAAAGCTAACTATGGCTACACCTTC. Amino acid sequence: CSASSGKANYGYTF.

This clonotype occurred once. The V and J genes are TRBV14 and TRBJ1-1, with D uncertain. CDR1 is SGHDN, CDR2 FVKESK, per germline. V gave up 0 bases and J gave up 10 bases, with 9 bases separating them. The CDR3 runs to 12 residues. The CDR3 sequence: CASSQDKGLAFF. The CDR3 region has the DNA TGTGCCAGCAGCCAAGATAAGGGTCTAGCTTTCTTT.

This clonotype is categorized as medium-sized. The rearrangement uses TRBV28 and TRBJ1-3; D is unclear. The CDR3 extends over 14 amino acids. CDR1 and CDR2 (germline): MDHEN, SYDVKM. With 7 bases removed from V and 2 bases from J, the gap between germline ends came to 12 bases. The CDR3 loop is CASTNIRAGNTIYF. The CDR3 DNA follows: TGTGCCAGCACCAACATTCGCGCTGGAAACACCATATATTTT.

This clonotype was seen a few times. The rearrangement links TRBV7-9 to TRBJ2-7, with unresolved D. Germline assignment: CDR1 SEHNR and CDR2 FQNEAQ (reference sequence). The CDR3 length is 13 residues. Trimming removed 0 bases from V and 6 bases from J, with 9 bases in between. CDR3 region: CASSLAPSGEQYF. As DNA, the CDR3 is TGTGCCAGCAGCTTAGCGCCTAGTGGCGAGCAGTACTTC.

The chain employs TRBV4-1 and TRBJ1-2, with D hard to call. The V end lost 0 bases, the J end lost 8 bases, and 19 bases lay between the germline ends. Per the germline V gene, CDR1 is MGHRA and CDR2 is YSYEKL. The CDR3 consists of 16 residues. The CDR3 loop is CASSQDLQATIRGYTF. In DNA form, the CDR3 reads TGCGCCAGCAGCCAAGATCTCCAGGCAACTATTAGAGGCTACACCTTC.

This clonotype has a count of ten or more. The chain employs TRBV6-6 and TRBJ1-5; tentatively, D is TRBD1 (5 bases). Germline CDR1 reads MNHNY; CDR2 reads SVGAGI (reference sequence). The V gene lost 1 base and the J gene lost 0 bases, with 7 bases spanning the gap. The CDR3 sequence is 15 residues long. The CDR3 coding sequence is TGTGCCAGCAGTTACTGGGGGGTTAGCAATCAGCCCCAGCATTTT. Protein: CASSYWGVSNQPQHF.

This clonotype has a handful of counts. The chain uses TRBV3-1 and TRBJ2-1, with 13 bases matching TRBD2. Germline V gives CDR1 LGHDT, CDR2 YNNKEL (reference sequence). After removal of 0 bases from V and 8 bases from J, the junction contained 7 bases not matched to a gene. The CDR3 consists of 17 residues. CDR3 in amino acids: CASSQDLVLAGGDEQFF. CDR3 coding DNA: TGTGCCAGCAGCCAAGATCTCGTACTAGCGGGAGGGGATGAGCAGTTCTTC.

This clonotype was counted many times. This chain joins TRBV7-9 and TRBJ2-1; 7 nucleotides match TRBD1. The germline CDR1 and CDR2 sequences are SEHNR and FQNEAQ (reference sequence). Germline trimming cut 5 bases from V and 1 base from J; bases unmatched to any gene: 8. There are 16 residues in the CDR3. CDR3 amino acids: CASSTPRQGSYNEQFF. CDR3 nucleotide sequence: TGTGCCAGCAGCACACCCAGACAGGGTTCCTACAATGAGCAGTTCTTC.

The gene calls are TRBV15 and TRBJ2-5; 9 bases line up with TRBD2. The CDR3 sequence is 17 residues long. Germline assignment: CDR1 LNHNV and CDR2 YYDKDF (reference sequence). Losses at the gene ends were 4 bases for V and 5 bases for J; bases not matched to a gene: 14. The CDR3 DNA reads TGTGCCACCAGCACAATTCTGTTAGCGGGAGTATTGGAGACCCAGTACTTC. Translation: CATSTILLAGVLETQYF.

This clonotype occurred many times. The DNA for the CDR3 is TGTGCCAGCAGACCACTAGAGGAGCAGTTCTTC. It is translated as CASRPLEEQFF. The rearrangement joins TRBV7-9 to TRBJ2-1, with a weak D call TRBD2 (5 bases). This CDR3 is built from 11 residues. Germline loops: CDR1 SEHNR, CDR2 FQNEAQ (reference sequence). Trimming shortened V by 6 bases and J by 10 bases, and 10 bases separated the two germline ends.

The rearrangement links TRBV2 to TRBJ1-6; D gene uncertain. V was trimmed by 3 bases and J by 7 bases, leaving 13 bases between them. The germline gives CDR1 SNHLY, CDR2 FYNNEI. The CDR3 extends over 15 amino acids. CDR3 loop: CASSDRGSENSPLHF. DNA for the CDR3: TGTGCCAGCAGTGACCGAGGGAGTGAAAATTCACCCCTCCACTTT.

This chain connects TRBV4-2 to TRBJ2-5, with 8 positions matching TRBD2. Per germline, CDR1 LGHNA and CDR2 YNFKEQ. J gave up 1 base and V 1 base, and 11 bases lay outside the gene matches. This CDR3 region has 18 residues. Here the CDR3 DNA reads TGTGCCAGCAGCCAAGTTGGGTCAGCCGGGGGGGTCCAAGAGACCCAGTACTTC. It codes for CASSQVGSAGGVQETQYF.

A few counts support this clonotype. The chain joins TRBV28 to TRBJ1-1; 9 bases are a match to TRBD1. The CDR3 loop spans 13 amino acids. Germline assignment: CDR1 MDHEN and CDR2 SYDVKM. The junction had 5 bases not matched to a gene; V was cut back by 7 bases and J by 5 bases. CDR3 residues: CASTRDRVTEAFF. The CDR3 DNA is TGTGCCAGCACCCGGGACAGGGTGACTGAAGCTTTCTTT.

The rearrangement links TRBV6-6 to TRBJ1-5, with 11 bases lining up with TRBD1. This CDR3 region has 15 residues. Germline V lookup: CDR1 MNHNY, CDR2 SVGAGI (reference sequence). V dropped 6 bases and J dropped 6; count of bases not matched to a gene: 7. CDR3 protein: CASRPGGTGGQPQHF. CDR3 DNA sequence: TGTGCCAGCAGGCCCGGAGGGACAGGGGGTCAGCCCCAGCATTTT.

The sample holds a few counts of this clonotype. The chain joins TRBV5-1 to TRBJ2-5; perhaps TRBD1 as D (5 bases). The CDR3 covers 14 residues. Germline V gene data show CDR1 as SGHRS and CDR2 as YFSETQ. Trimming removed 1 base at V and 1 base at J, with 8 bases between. CDR3 region: CASSLQGSQETQYF. The CDR3 DNA reads TGCGCCAGCAGCTTGCAGGGCTCCCAAGAGACCCAGTACTTC.

The chain couples TRBV28 to TRBJ1-3, with D hard to call. The CDR3 contains 12 residues. The germline V gene has CDR1 MDHEN and CDR2 SYDVKM. The V and J ends lost 2 bases and 8 bases respectively, with 7 bases between them. This chain's CDR3 is CASSLPGYTIYF. The CDR3 coding sequence is TGTGCCAGCAGTTTACCGGGATACACCATATATTTT.

The V call is TRBV28, the J call TRBJ2-2; the match to TRBD1 covers 9 bases. CDR3 size: 15 residues. From germline, CDR1 is MDHEN and CDR2 SYDVKM. Unmatched junction bases numbered 4, after V lost 4 bases and J lost 4 bases. The CDR3 nucleotides are TGTGCCAGCAGTTGGGACAGGGTCGGCACCGGGGAGCTGTTTTTT. Its protein is CASSWDRVGTGELFF.

The rearrangement links TRBV30 to TRBJ2-3; TRBD2 matches 8 bases. CDR1 is GTSNPN, CDR2 SVGIG, per germline (reference sequence). CDR3 length equals 11 residues. The junction had 4 bases not matched to a gene; V was cut back by 3 bases and J by 11 bases. For the CDR3, the DNA is TGTGCCTGGAGAAAAGCGGGAGAGCAGTATTTT. It specifies CAWRKAGEQYF.

This clonotype has only a few counts. The genes are TRBV6-5 and TRBJ2-7, with 11 bases lining up with TRBD2. The CDR3 is 15 amino acids. Germline assignment: CDR1 MNHEY and CDR2 SVGAGI. Losses at the gene ends were 4 bases for V and 3 bases for J; bases not matched to a gene: 5. The CDR3 here is CASSSWTSGRYEQYF. The CDR3 DNA reads as TGTGCCAGCAGTTCTTGGACTAGCGGGCGCTACGAGCAGTACTTC.

This clonotype was seen at least ten times. The chain uses TRBV27 and TRBJ2-1; tentative D call: TRBD1 (5 bases). This CDR3 has 13 amino acids. The V and J ends lost 2 bases and 5 bases respectively, with 7 bases between them. Germline V CDR1 and CDR2: MNHEY, SMNVEV (reference sequence). In DNA, the CDR3 is TGTGCCAGCAGTTTAAAGACAGACAATGAGCAGTTCTTC. Translated, it gives CASSLKTDNEQFF.

Only a few counts were recorded for this clonotype. This chain uses TRBV11-3 with TRBJ2-1; no definite D call. V was shortened by 0 bases and J by 6 bases, with 3 bases between the two germline ends. This CDR3 is built from 12 residues. The germline V gene encodes CDR1 SGHNT and CDR2 YENEEA. CDR3 in amino acids: CASSLERNEQFF. The CDR3 DNA follows: TGTGCCAGCAGCTTAGAGCGCAATGAGCAGTTCTTC. The full variable domain, with the rest looked up from reference TRBV11-3 and TRBJ2-1, is EAGVVQSPRYKIIEKKQPVAFWCNPISGHNTLYWYLQNLGQGPELLIRYENEEAVDDSQLPKDRFSAERLKGVDSTLKIQPAELGDSAVYLCASSLERNEQFFGPGTRLTVL.

This clonotype turned up a few times. The chain has TRBV6-5 and TRBJ2-3; D perhaps matches TRBD2 (6 bases). Trimming removed 11 bases from V and 2 bases from J, with 20 bases in between. The CDR3 sequence is 15 residues long. Germline V gene sequence: CDR1 MNHEY, CDR2 SVGAGI. The CDR3 spells CARGPSVRNTDTQYF. As DNA, the CDR3 is TGTGCCCGAGGCCCTAGCGTACGCAACACAGATACGCAGTATTTT.

Only a few counts were recorded for this clonotype. The chain carries TRBV19 and TRBJ1-5; TRBD1 matches at 9 bases. The V gene's germline CDR1 is LNHDA and CDR2 SQIVND (reference sequence). Trimming cost V 5 bases and J 0 bases; bases outside gene matches: 17. The CDR3 has 20 residues. The CDR3 DNA reads as TGTGCCAGTAGTCCTACAACAGGGGGCAACCTTTTTTATAGCAATCAGCCCCAGCATTTT. Translating gives CASSPTTGGNLFYSNQPQHF.

This clonotype was observed a few times. This chain connects TRBV18 to TRBJ1-1, with D maybe TRBD1 (5 bases). Trimming removed 3 bases at V and 8 bases at J, with 13 bases between. Germline-derived CDR1 and CDR2 are KGHSH and LQKENI. The CDR3 consists of 13 residues. The CDR3 region is CASSPGYGTEAFF. CDR3 nucleotides: TGTGCCAGCTCACCTGGGTATGGGACCGAAGCTTTCTTT.

The J gene is TRBJ1-4, the V gene TRBV2, with 8 bases lining up with TRBD1. This CDR3 has 13 residues. Germline assignment: CDR1 SNHLY and CDR2 FYNNEI. With 4 bases clipped from V and 10 bases from J, the junction kept 5 bases outside the gene matches. The DNA for the CDR3 is TGTGCCAGCAGTGTGGCAGGGGGCGGAAAACTGTTTTTT. This sequence encodes CASSVAGGGKLFF.

The chain employs TRBV11-2 and TRBJ2-5, with TRBD2 matching over 10 bases. The CDR3 is 17 amino acids. Germline trimming cut 5 bases from V and 1 base from J; bases unmatched to any gene: 10. Germline V gives CDR1 SGHAT, CDR2 FQNNGV. The CDR3 DNA sequence: TGTGCCAGCAGCGTCTCAATAAGGACTAGCGGCCAAGAGACCCAGTACTTC. Translating it yields CASSVSIRTSGQETQYF.

At least ten counts were recorded for this clonotype. DNA for the CDR3: TGTGCCACCAGCAGAAACCCAGGGAACAATGAGCAGTTCTTC. This translates into CATSRNPGNNEQFF. This sequence joins TRBV15 and TRBJ2-1; possible D gene TRBD1, 5 bases. V shed 2 bases and J shed 5 bases, with 10 bases lying between them. The CDR3 is 14 amino acids. Germline CDR1 is LNHNV and CDR2 is YYDKDF (reference sequence).

This clonotype was seen more than once but under ten times. V usage is TRBV14 and J usage is TRBJ1-2, with D possibly TRBD1 on 6 matching bases. The CDR3 has 12 residues. V dropped 2 bases and J dropped 8 bases, with 9 bases sitting between them. The V gene's germline CDR1 is SGHDN and CDR2 FVKESK. CDR3 sequence (DNA): TGTGCCAGCAGCCAACCAGGGGTCGGCTACACCTTC. This sequence encodes CASSQPGVGYTF.

The table lists this clonotype with many counts. V is TRBV2 and J is TRBJ1-5; perhaps TRBD1 as D (6 bases). V was cut by 3 bases and J by 0 bases, with 15 bases left in between. Germline CDR1 is SNHLY and CDR2 is FYNNEI. There are 17 residues in the CDR3. The CDR3 DNA reads TGTGCCAGCAGTGACCCCAGGGGCGTTTATAGCAATCAGCCCCAGCATTTT. Translation: CASSDPRGVYSNQPQHF.